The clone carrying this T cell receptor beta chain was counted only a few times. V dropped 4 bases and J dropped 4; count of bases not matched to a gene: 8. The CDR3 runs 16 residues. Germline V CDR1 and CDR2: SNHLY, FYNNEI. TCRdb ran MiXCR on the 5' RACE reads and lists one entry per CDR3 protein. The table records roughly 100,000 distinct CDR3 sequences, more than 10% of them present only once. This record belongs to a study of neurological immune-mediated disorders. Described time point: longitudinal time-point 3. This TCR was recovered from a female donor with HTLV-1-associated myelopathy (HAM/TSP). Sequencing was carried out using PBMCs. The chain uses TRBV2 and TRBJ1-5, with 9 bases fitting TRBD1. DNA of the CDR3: TGTGCCAGCAGTGGGGGACAGGGTCGGAATAATCAGCCCCAGCATTTT. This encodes CASSGGQGRNNQPQHF. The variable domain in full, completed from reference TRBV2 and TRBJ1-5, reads EPEVTQTPSHQVTQMGQEVILRCVPISNHLYFYWYRQILGQKVEFLVSFYNNEISEKSEIFDDQFSVERPDGSNFTLKIRSTKLEDSAMYFCASSGGQGRNNQPQHFGDGTRLSIL.